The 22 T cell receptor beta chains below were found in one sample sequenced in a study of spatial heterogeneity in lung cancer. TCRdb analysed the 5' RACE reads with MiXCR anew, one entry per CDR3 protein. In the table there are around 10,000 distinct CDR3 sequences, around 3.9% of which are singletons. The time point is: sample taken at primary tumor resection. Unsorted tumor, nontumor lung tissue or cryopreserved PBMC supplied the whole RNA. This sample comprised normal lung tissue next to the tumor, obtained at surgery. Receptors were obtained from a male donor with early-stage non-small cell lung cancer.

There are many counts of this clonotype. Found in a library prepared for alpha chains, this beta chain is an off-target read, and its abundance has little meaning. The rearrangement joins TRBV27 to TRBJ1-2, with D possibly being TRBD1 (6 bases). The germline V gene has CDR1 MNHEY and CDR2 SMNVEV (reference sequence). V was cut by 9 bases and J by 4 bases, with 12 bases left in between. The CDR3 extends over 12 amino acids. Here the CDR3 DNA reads TGTGCCAGTAGGGACACGTTCTATGGCTACACCTTC. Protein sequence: CASRDTFYGYTF.

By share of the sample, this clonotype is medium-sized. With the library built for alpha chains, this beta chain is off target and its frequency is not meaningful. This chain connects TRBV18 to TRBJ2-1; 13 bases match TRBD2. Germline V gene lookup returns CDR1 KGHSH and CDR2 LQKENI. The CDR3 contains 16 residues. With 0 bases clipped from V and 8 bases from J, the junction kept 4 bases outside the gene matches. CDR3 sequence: CASSPPGTSGVDEQFF. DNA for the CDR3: TGTGCCAGCTCACCACCGGGGACTAGCGGGGTTGATGAGCAGTTCTTC.

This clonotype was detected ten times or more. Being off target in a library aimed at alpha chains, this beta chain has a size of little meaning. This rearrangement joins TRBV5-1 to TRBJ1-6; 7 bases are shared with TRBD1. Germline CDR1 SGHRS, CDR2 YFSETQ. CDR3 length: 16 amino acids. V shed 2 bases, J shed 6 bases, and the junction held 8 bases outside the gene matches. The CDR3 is CASSFGDRELNSPLHF. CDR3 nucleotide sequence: TGCGCCAGCAGCTTCGGGGACAGAGAGCTTAATTCACCCCTCCACTTT.

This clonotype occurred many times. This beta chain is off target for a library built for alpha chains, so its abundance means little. The chain's CDR3 is CASARVSSGGAKNEQYF. As DNA, the CDR3 is TGTGCCAGCGCCCGGGTCTCTAGCGGGGGGGCCAAGAACGAGCAGTACTTC. The genes are TRBV2 and TRBJ2-7, with 12 bases matching TRBD2. The trim removed 8 bases at V and 5 bases at J, leaving 16 bases unmatched. This CDR3 spans 17 amino acids. CDR1 is SNHLY and CDR2 is FYNNEI in the germline V gene.

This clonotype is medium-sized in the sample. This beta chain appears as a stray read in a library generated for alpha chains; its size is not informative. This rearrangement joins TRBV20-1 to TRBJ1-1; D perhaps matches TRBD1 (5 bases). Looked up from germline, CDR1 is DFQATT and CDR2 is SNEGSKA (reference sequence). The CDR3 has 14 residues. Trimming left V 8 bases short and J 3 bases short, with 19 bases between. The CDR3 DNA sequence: TGCAGTCCAACTACTATGGGCAGGGACACTGAAGCTTTCTTT. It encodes CSPTTMGRDTEAFF.

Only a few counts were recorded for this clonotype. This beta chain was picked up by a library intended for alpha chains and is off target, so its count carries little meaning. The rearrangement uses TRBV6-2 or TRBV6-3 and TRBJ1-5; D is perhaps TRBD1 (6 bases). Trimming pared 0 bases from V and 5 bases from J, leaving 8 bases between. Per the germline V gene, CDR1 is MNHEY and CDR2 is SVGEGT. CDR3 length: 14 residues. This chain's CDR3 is CASSYSRTDQPQHF. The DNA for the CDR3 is TGTGCCAGCAGTTACTCCCGGACAGATCAGCCCCAGCATTTT.

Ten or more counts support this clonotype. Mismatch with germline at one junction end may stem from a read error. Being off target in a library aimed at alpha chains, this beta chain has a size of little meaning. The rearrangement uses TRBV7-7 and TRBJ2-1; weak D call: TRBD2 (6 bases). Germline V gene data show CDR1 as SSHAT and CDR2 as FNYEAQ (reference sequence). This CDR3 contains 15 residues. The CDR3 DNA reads TGTGCTAGCAGCCCAGGGCCGGGGGCCTACAATGAGCAGTTCTTC. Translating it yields CASSPGPGAYNEQFF. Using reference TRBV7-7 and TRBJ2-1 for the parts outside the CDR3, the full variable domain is GAGVSQSPRYKVTKRGQDVTLRCDPISSHATLYWYQQALGQGPEFLTYFNYEAQPDKSGLPSDRFSAERPEGSISTLTIQRTEQRDSAMYRCASSPGPGAYNEQFFGPGTRLTVL.

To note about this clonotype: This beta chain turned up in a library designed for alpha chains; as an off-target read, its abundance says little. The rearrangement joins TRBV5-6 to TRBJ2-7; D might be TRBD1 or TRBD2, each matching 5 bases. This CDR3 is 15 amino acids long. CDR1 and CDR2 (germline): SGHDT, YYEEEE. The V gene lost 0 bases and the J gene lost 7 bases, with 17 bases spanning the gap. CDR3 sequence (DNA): TGTGCCAGCAGCTTGGAGGTGGGGCTCCGGGGAGAGCAGTACTTC. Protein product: CASSLEVGLRGEQYF.

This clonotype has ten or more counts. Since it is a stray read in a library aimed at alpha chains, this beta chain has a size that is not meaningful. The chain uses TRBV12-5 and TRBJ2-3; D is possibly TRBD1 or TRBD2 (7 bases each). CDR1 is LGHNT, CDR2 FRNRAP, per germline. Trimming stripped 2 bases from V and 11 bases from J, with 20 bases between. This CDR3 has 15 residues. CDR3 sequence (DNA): TGTGCTAGTGGTTTGCCCCAGGGGGGACTACCAATGCAGTATTTT. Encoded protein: CASGLPQGGLPMQYF.

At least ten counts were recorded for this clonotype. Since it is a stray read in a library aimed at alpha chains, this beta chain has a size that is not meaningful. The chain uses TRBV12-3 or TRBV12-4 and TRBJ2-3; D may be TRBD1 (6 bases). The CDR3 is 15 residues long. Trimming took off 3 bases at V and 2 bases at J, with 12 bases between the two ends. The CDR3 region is CASSFWGQSTDTQYF. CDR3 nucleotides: TGTGCCAGCAGTTTTTGGGGACAATCCACAGATACGCAGTATTTT.

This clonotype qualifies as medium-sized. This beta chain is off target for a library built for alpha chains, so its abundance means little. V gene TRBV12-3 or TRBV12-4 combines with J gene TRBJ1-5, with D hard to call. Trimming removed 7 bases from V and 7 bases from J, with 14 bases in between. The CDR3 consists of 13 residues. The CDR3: CASTIGPNQPQHF. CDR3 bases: TGTGCCAGCACCATCGGTCCTAACCAGCCCCAGCATTTT.

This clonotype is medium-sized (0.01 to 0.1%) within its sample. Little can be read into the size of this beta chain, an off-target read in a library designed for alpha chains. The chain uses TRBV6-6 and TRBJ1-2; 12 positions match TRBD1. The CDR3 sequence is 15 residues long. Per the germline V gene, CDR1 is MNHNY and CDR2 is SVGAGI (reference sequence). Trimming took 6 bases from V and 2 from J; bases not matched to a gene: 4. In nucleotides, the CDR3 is TGTGCCAGCAGGACTGGGACAGGGGGCAACTATGGCTACACCTTC. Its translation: CASRTGTGGNYGYTF.

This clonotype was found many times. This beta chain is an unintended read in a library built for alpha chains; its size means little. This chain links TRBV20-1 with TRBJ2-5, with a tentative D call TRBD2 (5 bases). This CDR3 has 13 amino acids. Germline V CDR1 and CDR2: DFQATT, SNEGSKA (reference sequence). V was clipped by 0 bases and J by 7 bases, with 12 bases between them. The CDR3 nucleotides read TGCAGTGCTAGAGATAGCGCAGGTGGGACCCAGTACTTC. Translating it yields CSARDSAGGTQYF.

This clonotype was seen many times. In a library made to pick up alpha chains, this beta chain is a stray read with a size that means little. The CDR3 coding sequence is TGTGCCAGCAGCCAAGTGGAGGACAAGGCCTACGAGCAGTACTTC. Translating it yields CASSQVEDKAYEQYF. This chain joins TRBV4-2 and TRBJ2-7; D may be TRBD1 or TRBD2 (5 bases each). CDR3 length equals 15 residues. Germline CDR1 and CDR2: LGHNA and YNFKEQ. Trimming took 1 base from V and 2 from J, leaving 12 bases between them.

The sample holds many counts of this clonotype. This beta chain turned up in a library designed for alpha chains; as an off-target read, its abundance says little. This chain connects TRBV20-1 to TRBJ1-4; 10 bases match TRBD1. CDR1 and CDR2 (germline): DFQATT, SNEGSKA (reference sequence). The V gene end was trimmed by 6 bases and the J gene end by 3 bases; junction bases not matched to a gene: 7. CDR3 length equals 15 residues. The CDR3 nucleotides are TGCAGTGCCAAAGGGACAGGGGTTGCTAATGAAAAACTGTTTTTT. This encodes CSAKGTGVANEKLFF.

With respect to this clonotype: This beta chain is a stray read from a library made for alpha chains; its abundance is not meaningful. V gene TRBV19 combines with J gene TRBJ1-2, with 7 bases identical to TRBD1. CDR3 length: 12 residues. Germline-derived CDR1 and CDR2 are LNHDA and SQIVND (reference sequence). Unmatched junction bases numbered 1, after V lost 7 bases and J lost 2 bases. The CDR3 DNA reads TGTGCCAGTAAGGACAGGAACTATGGCTACACCTTC. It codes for CASKDRNYGYTF. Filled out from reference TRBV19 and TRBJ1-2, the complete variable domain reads DGGITQSPKYLFRKEGQNVTLSCEQNLNHDAMYWYRQDPGQGLRLIYYSQIVNDFQKGDIAEGYSVSREKKESFPLTVTSAQKNPTAFYLCASKDRNYGYTFGSGTRLTVV.

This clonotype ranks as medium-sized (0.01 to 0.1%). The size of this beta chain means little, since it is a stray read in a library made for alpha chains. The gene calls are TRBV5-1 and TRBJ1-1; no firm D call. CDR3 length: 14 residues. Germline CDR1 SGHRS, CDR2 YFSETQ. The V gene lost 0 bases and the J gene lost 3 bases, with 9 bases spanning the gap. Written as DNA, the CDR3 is TGCGCCAGCAGCTTGGATTGGCCCTACACTGAAGCTTTCTTT. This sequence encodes CASSLDWPYTEAFF.

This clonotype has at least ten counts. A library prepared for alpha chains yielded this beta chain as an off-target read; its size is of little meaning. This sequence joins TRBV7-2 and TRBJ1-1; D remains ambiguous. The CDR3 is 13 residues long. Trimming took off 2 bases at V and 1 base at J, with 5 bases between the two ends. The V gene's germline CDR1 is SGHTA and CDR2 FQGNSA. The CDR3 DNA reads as TGTGCCAGCAGCTTAACAACGAACACTGAAGCTTTCTTT. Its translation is CASSLTTNTEAFF. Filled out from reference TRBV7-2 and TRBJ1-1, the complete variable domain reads GAGVSQSPSNKVTEKGKDVELRCDPISGHTALYWYRQSLGQGLEFLIYFQGNSAPDKSGLPSDRFSAERTGGSVSTLTIQRTQQEDSAVYLCASSLTTNTEAFFGQGTRLTVV.

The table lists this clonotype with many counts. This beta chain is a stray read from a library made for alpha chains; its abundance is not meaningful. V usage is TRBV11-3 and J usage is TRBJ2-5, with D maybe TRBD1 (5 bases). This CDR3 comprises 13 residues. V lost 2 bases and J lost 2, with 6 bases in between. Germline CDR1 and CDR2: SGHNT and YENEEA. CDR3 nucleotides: TGTGCCAGCAGCTTAAGGGGACAAGAGACCCAGTACTTC. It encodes CASSLRGQETQYF.

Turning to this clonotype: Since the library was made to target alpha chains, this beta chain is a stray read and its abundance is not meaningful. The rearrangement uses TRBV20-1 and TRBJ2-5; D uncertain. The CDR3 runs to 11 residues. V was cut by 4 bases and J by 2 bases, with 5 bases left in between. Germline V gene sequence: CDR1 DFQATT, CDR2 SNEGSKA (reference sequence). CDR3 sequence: CSATHQETQYF. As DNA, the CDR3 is TGCAGTGCTACACATCAAGAGACCCAGTACTTC.

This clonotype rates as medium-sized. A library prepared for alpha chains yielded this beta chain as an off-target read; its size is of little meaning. CDR3 in amino acids: CASSLTVVGTEAFF. The CDR3 nucleotides read TGTGCCAGCAGCTTGACAGTCGTGGGGACTGAAGCTTTCTTT. The V gene is TRBV5-5, the J gene TRBJ1-1; D call uncertain. Germline assignment: CDR1 SGHKS and CDR2 YYEKEE (reference sequence). V gave up 1 base and J gave up 5 bases, with 12 bases separating them. The CDR3 runs to 14 residues.

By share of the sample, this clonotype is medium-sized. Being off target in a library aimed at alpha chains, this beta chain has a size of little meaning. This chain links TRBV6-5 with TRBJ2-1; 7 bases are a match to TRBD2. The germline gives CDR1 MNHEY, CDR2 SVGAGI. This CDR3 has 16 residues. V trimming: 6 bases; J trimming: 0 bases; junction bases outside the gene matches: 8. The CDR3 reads CASRGLAGPSYNEQFF. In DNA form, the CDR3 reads TGTGCCAGCAGAGGATTAGCGGGCCCCTCCTACAATGAGCAGTTCTTC.